Following are 8 T cell receptor beta chains from one sample sequenced in a study of blood T cell repertoires in COVID-19. TCRdb's copy holds only in-frame clones and misses some; the assay was immunoSEQ multiplex PCR. The table lists under 400,000 clones, about 86% of them singletons. Source material: PBMCs or T cells enriched from blood (not recorded which). The receptors stem from a woman aged 40 to 55 with acute COVID-19.

J is TRBJ2-5 and V is TRBV6-4; 13 bases agree with TRBD2. V lost 8 bases and J lost 5; bases outside the gene matches: 5. Germline V CDR1 and CDR2: MRHNA, SNTAGT. There are 14 residues in the CDR3. CDR3 nucleotide sequence: TGTGCCAGCGCACCGACTAGCGGGGGGGAGACCCAGTACTTC. As protein: CASAPTSGGETQYF.

The chain is built from TRBV24-1 and TRBJ1-1; possibly TRBD1 for D (5 bases). The CDR3 covers 13 residues. Germline V gene sequence: CDR1 KGHDR, CDR2 SFDVKD. Trimming cost V 7 bases and J 1 base, with 9 bases left between them. DNA for the CDR3: TGTGCCACCAGGGAAACAGGGAACACTGAAGCTTTCTTT. Its translation is CATRETGNTEAFF.

The chain combines TRBV12-1 with TRBJ2-3; the tabulated D call, TRBD2, remains unverified against the DNA. TRBV12-1 constitutes a pseudogene. CDR3 size: 14 residues. The CDR3 nucleotides are TGTGCCAGCAGCCCCCCCACGGGGGGGGATACGCAGTATTTT. It codes for CASSPPTGGDTQYF.

V gene TRBV7-9 combines with J gene TRBJ1-5, with TRBD1 identical over 7 bases. The ends lost 2 bases at V and 0 bases at J; junction bases unmatched: 1. Germline lookup yields CDR1 SEHNR and CDR2 FQNEAQ (reference sequence). This CDR3 spans 15 amino acids. The CDR3 DNA follows: TGTGCCAGCAGCTTAAACAGGGGTAGCAATCAGCCCCAGCATTTT. Residues: CASSLNRGSNQPQHF.

This rearrangement joins TRBV5-1 to TRBJ1-1; TRBD1 might be the D (6 bases). Germline values: CDR1 SGHRS, CDR2 YFSETQ. V lost 0 bases and J 1 base, leaving 16 bases between the germline ends. The CDR3 sequence is 17 residues long. The CDR3 region is CASSLDGGGGANTEAFF. For the CDR3, the DNA is TGCGCCAGCAGCTTGGATGGCGGGGGGGGCGCGAACACTGAAGCTTTCTTT.

The V gene is TRBV6-2 or TRBV6-3, the J gene TRBJ2-7; 8 nucleotides agree with TRBD2. This CDR3 spans 17 amino acids. CDR1 is MNHEY and CDR2 is SVGEGT in the germline V gene. The ends lost 2 bases at V and 1 base at J; junction bases unmatched: 10. CDR3 residues: CASSYIGWSGGSYEQYF. In nucleotides, the CDR3 is TGTGCCAGCAGTTACATCGGTTGGAGCGGGGGATCCTACGAGCAGTACTTC.

This clone was counted between two and nine times. The CDR3 sequence is CASSQNGGNEKLFF. DNA for the CDR3: TGCGCCAGCAGCCAGAACGGGGGTAATGAAAAACTGTTTTTT. The chain couples TRBV4-3 to TRBJ1-4; the D gene is possibly TRBD1 (5 bases). V lost 3 bases and J 4 bases, leaving 9 bases between the germline ends. The CDR3 consists of 14 residues. In germline, CDR1 is LGHNA, CDR2 YSLEER.

CDR3 coding DNA: TGTGCCAGCAGCCGTCTAGCGGGAGGGCCACACGAGCAGTACTTC. Amino acid sequence: CASSRLAGGPHEQYF. The chain is built from TRBV3-1 (or the pseudogene TRBV3-2) and TRBJ2-7; TRBD2 aligns across 12 bases. Germline assignment: CDR1 LGHDT and CDR2 YNNKEL (reference sequence). CDR3 size: 15 residues. Trimming cost V 4 bases and J 5 bases; bases outside gene matches: 6.